One sample yielded the 30 T cell receptor beta chains listed below, sequenced in a study of T-cell reconstitution after alpha-beta-depleted transplantation in children. Preparation of the TCRbeta library used unique molecular identifiers. TCRdb fed the PCR reads into MiXCR, producing one record per CDR3 protein. This table has around 200,000 distinct CDR3 sequences, 9.5% to 13% appearing once. Specimen: PBMCs, collected before TCRalphabeta/CD19-depleted stem cell transplant. These receptors were taken from a child younger than two with acute myeloid leukemia, due to receive a stem cell transplant.

This clonotype was recorded at least ten times. This chain joins TRBV7-9 and TRBJ2-7; D uncertain. Germline V gives CDR1 SEHNR, CDR2 FQNEAQ (reference sequence). V lost 1 base and J 3 bases, leaving 7 bases between the germline ends. This CDR3 is built from 13 residues. CDR3 nucleotides: TGTGCCAGCAGCTTAGGGCTCCTCTACGAGCAGTACTTC. Protein product: CASSLGLLYEQYF.

Ten or more counts support this clonotype. This sequence may be a read error, since a much larger clone differs from it by one base. This sequence joins TRBV5-1 and TRBJ2-7; weak D call: TRBD1 (5 bases). The CDR3 runs 14 residues. CDR1 and CDR2 from the germline V gene are SGHRS and YFSETQ. The CDR3 region is CASTLKKGSYEQYF. CDR3 DNA: TGCGCCAGCACCTTGAAGAAGGGGTCCTACGAGCAGTACTTC.

This clonotype came up many times. The chain links TRBV5-1 to TRBJ2-1; 7 bases match TRBD2. With 2 bases clipped from V and 4 bases from J, the junction kept 12 bases outside the gene matches. Germline V gene data show CDR1 as SGHRS and CDR2 as YFSETQ. This CDR3 has 17 residues. The CDR3 coding sequence is TGCGCCAGCAGCTTTCCTTGGCGTACTAGCGTGTACAATGAGCAGTTCTTC. Translation: CASSFPWRTSVYNEQFF. The full variable domain, in which reference TRBV5-1 and TRBJ2-1 provide the parts outside the CDR3, is KAGVTQTPRYLIKTRGQQVTLSCSPISGHRSVSWYQQTPGQGLQFLFEYFSETQRNKGNFPGRFSGRQFSNSRSEMNVSTLELGDSALYLCASSFPWRTSVYNEQFFGPGTRLTVL.

This clonotype was detected a few times. The CDR3 region is CASSEGATNEKLFF. CDR3 in DNA: TGTGCCAGCAGTGAGGGGGCAACTAATGAAAAACTGTTTTTT. The chain couples TRBV2 to TRBJ1-4; the D gene is possibly TRBD1 (5 bases). The CDR3 is 14 residues long. Germline lookup yields CDR1 SNHLY and CDR2 FYNNEI. Between the trimmed V and J ends, which lost 3 bases and 0 bases, there was a span of 5 bases.

This clonotype was seen ten or more times. The CDR3 here is CSARTRFGTDTQYF. The DNA of the CDR3 is TGCAGTGCTAGGACTAGATTCGGCACAGATACGCAGTATTTT. This sequence joins TRBV20-1 and TRBJ2-3, with D maybe TRBD2 (6 bases). The CDR3 sequence is 14 residues long. Germline assignment: CDR1 DFQATT and CDR2 SNEGSKA (reference sequence). V was trimmed by 3 bases and J by 1 base, leaving 11 bases between them.

This clonotype was observed a few times. The chain has TRBV28 and TRBJ1-2; possibly TRBD1 for D (5 bases). Germline CDR1 is MDHEN and CDR2 is SYDVKM. V was pared by 5 bases and J by 5 bases, with 24 bases between. CDR3 size: 17 residues. This CDR3 reads CASSPVNTGQARYGYTF. The CDR3 DNA is TGTGCCAGCAGTCCAGTTAATACAGGACAAGCCCGATATGGCTACACCTTC.

Ten or more counts support this clonotype. J is TRBJ1-4 and V is TRBV7-2; no firm D call. The CDR3 covers 14 residues. CDR1 is SGHTA, CDR2 FQGNSA, per germline. The V end was cut by 6 bases, the J end by 3 bases, with 11 bases between. CDR3 residues: CASSLRGSNEKLFF. CDR3 nucleotides: TGTGCCAGCAGTTTACGGGGATCTAATGAAAAACTGTTTTTT. The entire variable domain, with the rest obtained from reference TRBV7-2 and TRBJ1-4, is as follows: GAGVSQSPSNKVTEKGKDVELRCDPISGHTALYWYRQSLGQGLEFLIYFQGNSAPDKSGLPSDRFSAERTGGSVSTLTIQRTQQEDSAVYLCASSLRGSNEKLFFGSGTQLSVL.

This clonotype was recorded at least ten times. The chain links TRBV12-3 or TRBV12-4 to TRBJ2-5; TRBD2 agrees at 11 bases. Losses at the gene ends were 3 bases for V and 1 base for J; bases not matched to a gene: 7. The CDR3 has 17 residues. The CDR3 sequence is CASSLGTSGSTQETQYF. In DNA, the CDR3 is TGTGCCAGCAGTTTGGGAACTAGCGGGAGTACCCAAGAGACCCAGTACTTC.

This clonotype was counted at least ten times. The rearrangement uses TRBV12-3 or TRBV12-4 and TRBJ2-7; 7 positions match TRBD1. This CDR3 spans 13 amino acids. Trimming removed 5 bases from V and 5 bases from J; junction bases left unmatched: 6. The CDR3 DNA reads TGTGCCAGCAGTGACAGGGATACCCACGAGCAGTACTTC. Protein: CASSDRDTHEQYF.

This clonotype was counted at least ten times. The chain is built from TRBV20-1 and TRBJ2-3; 10 nucleotides align to TRBD2. CDR1 and CDR2 (germline): DFQATT, SNEGSKA (reference sequence). The CDR3 has 17 residues. V lost 5 bases and J lost 1; bases outside the gene matches: 12. This CDR3 is CSALEAGGPGGTDTQYF. CDR3 in DNA: TGCAGTGCTCTAGAAGCGGGAGGGCCGGGGGGCACAGATACGCAGTATTTT.

With respect to this clonotype: A much more abundant neighbour one base away suggests this may be a read error. This chain connects TRBV3-1 to TRBJ2-4; no firm D call. This CDR3 is 15 amino acids long. Germline CDR1 is LGHDT and CDR2 is YNNKEL (reference sequence). V shed 8 bases and J shed 1 base, with 15 bases lying between them. DNA for the CDR3: TGTGCCAGCTGCCCCCTGGGCCTCGCCAAAAACATTCAGTACTTC. Translated, it gives CASCPLGLAKNIQYF. The full variable domain, in which reference TRBV3-1 and TRBJ2-4 provide the parts outside the CDR3, is DTAVSQTPKYLVTQMGNDKSIKCEQNLGHDTMYWYKQDSKKFLKIMFSYNNKELIINETVPNRFSPKSPDKAHLNLHINSLELGDSAVYFCASCPLGLAKNIQYFGAGTRLSVL.

This clonotype was counted ten times or more. The chain joins TRBV12-3 or TRBV12-4 to TRBJ2-1; weak D call: TRBD2 (5 bases). This CDR3 is 15 amino acids long. The ends were cut back, 7 bases at V and 5 bases at J, with 18 bases in the middle. CDR3 residues: CASNSGGLRDNEQFF. The CDR3 DNA reads as TGTGCCAGCAACTCGGGTGGACTCCGAGACAATGAGCAGTTCTTC.

This clonotype was recorded at least ten times. This chain joins TRBV12-3 or TRBV12-4 and TRBJ1-5, with 10 bases that match TRBD1. CDR3 size: 15 residues. V lost 6 bases to trimming and J lost 2 bases; unmatched junction nucleotides: 4. The CDR3 spells CASRPTGGGNQPQHF. The CDR3 nucleotides are TGTGCCAGCAGGCCGACAGGGGGCGGCAATCAGCCCCAGCATTTT.

This chain links TRBV5-3 with TRBJ2-6, with a possible D match to TRBD1 (5 bases). TRBV5-3 has ORF status, its function being uncertain. The CDR3 loop spans 18 amino acids. V lost 5 bases, J lost 0 bases, and 18 bases lay in between. Here the CDR3 DNA reads TGTGCCAGAAGTGTAGGGAAGGGGCCCCTCTCTGGGGCCAACGTCCTGACTTTC. It codes for CARSVGKGPLSGANVLTF.

This sequence joins TRBV4-2 and TRBJ1-4; tentatively, D is TRBD1 (5 bases). The CDR3 covers 14 residues. The V and J ends lost 3 bases and 0 bases respectively, with 5 bases between them. The germline V gene has CDR1 LGHNA and CDR2 YNFKEQ. The CDR3 reads CASSHRATNEKLFF. The CDR3 DNA reads TGTGCCAGCAGCCACAGGGCAACTAATGAAAAACTGTTTTTT.

This clonotype occurred many times. The gene calls are TRBV12-3 or TRBV12-4 and TRBJ2-1; possibly TRBD1 or TRBD2 for D (5 bases each). The V end was cut by 3 bases, the J end by 8 bases, with 11 bases between. This CDR3 spans 13 amino acids. CDR3 loop: CASSFRGTDEQFF. CDR3 in DNA: TGTGCCAGCAGTTTTCGGGGCACGGATGAGCAGTTCTTC.

This clonotype was counted ten times or more. The V gene is TRBV10-3, the J gene TRBJ2-1, with 9 bases that match TRBD2. The CDR3 runs 16 residues. The V gene's germline CDR1 is ENHRY and CDR2 SYGVKD. V lost 3 bases, J lost 0 bases, and 3 bases stayed unmatched. The CDR3 loop is CAISDYSGSSYNEQFF. In DNA, the CDR3 is TGTGCCATCAGTGATTATAGCGGGAGCTCCTACAATGAGCAGTTCTTC.

The sample holds many counts of this clonotype. V is TRBV20-1 and J is TRBJ2-7, with TRBD2 identical over 10 bases. Per the germline V gene, CDR1 is DFQATT and CDR2 is SNEGSKA (reference sequence). CDR3 length equals 16 residues. J lost 6 bases, V lost 0 bases, and 11 bases had no gene match. This chain's CDR3 is CSARDPSGSYIIEQYF. CDR3 in DNA: TGCAGTGCTAGAGATCCTAGCGGGAGTTATATCATCGAGCAGTACTTC.

In its sample, this clonotype was seen many times. The chain recombines TRBV6-5 with TRBJ1-2; D remains unclear. The CDR3 is 18 amino acids. The V end lost 0 bases, the J end lost 4 bases, and 21 bases lay between the germline ends. From germline, CDR1 is MNHEY and CDR2 SVGAGI. In DNA form, the CDR3 reads TGTGCCAGCAGTTACTCGCGCTCCCTTGCGGGCTTAAGCTATGGCTACACCTTC. It encodes CASSYSRSLAGLSYGYTF.

The chain employs TRBV7-3 and TRBJ2-2; no firm D call. The CDR3 loop spans 12 amino acids. Per germline, CDR1 SGHTA and CDR2 FQGTGA. The germline V and J ends were trimmed by 2 bases and 6 bases, with 4 bases remaining between them. CDR3 residues: CASSLAAGELFF. The CDR3 DNA reads as TGTGCCAGCAGCTTAGCAGCCGGGGAGCTGTTTTTT. The full variable domain, completed using reference TRBV7-3 and TRBJ2-2, is GAGVSQTPSNKVTEKGKYVELRCDPISGHTALYWYRQSLGQGPEFLIYFQGTGAADDSGLPNDRFFAVRPEGSVSTLKIQRTERGDSAVYLCASSLAAGELFFGEGSRLTVL.

This clonotype came up many times. The chain couples TRBV7-9 to TRBJ2-5; D remains ambiguous. Germline V gene sequence: CDR1 SEHNR, CDR2 FQNEAQ (reference sequence). This CDR3 comprises 15 residues. Trimming pared 1 base from V and 5 bases from J, leaving 14 bases between. CDR3 sequence reads: CASSLGPERWETQYF. CDR3 coding DNA: TGTGCCAGCAGCTTAGGCCCGGAAAGGTGGGAGACCCAGTACTTC.

This clonotype appeared many times. The V and J genes are TRBV5-1 and TRBJ2-2, with a possible D match to TRBD1 (5 bases). Trimming left V 6 bases short and J 2 bases short, with 11 bases between. The V gene's germline CDR1 is SGHRS and CDR2 YFSETQ. The CDR3 covers 14 residues. The CDR3 region is CASKGVLNTGELFF. The CDR3 nucleotides read TGCGCCAGCAAAGGGGTTTTAAACACCGGGGAGCTGTTTTTT.

This clonotype came up many times. V usage is TRBV29-1 and J usage is TRBJ1-2, with TRBD1 matching 7 bases. This CDR3 region has 11 residues. From germline, CDR1 is SQVTM and CDR2 ANQGSEA. CDR3 loop: CIQGGNGGYTF. The CDR3 nucleotides are TGCATCCAGGGGGGAAACGGTGGCTACACCTTC.

This clonotype was recorded many times. This sequence joins TRBV28 and TRBJ2-7, with 9 nucleotides matching TRBD1. Per germline, CDR1 MDHEN and CDR2 SYDVKM. CDR3 length equals 12 residues. Germline trimming cut 6 bases from V and 3 bases from J; bases unmatched to any gene: 0. DNA for the CDR3: TGTGCCAGCAGGGGACAGGGCTACGAGCAGTACTTC. It is translated as CASRGQGYEQYF.

This clonotype was counted ten times or more. The chain uses TRBV7-2 and TRBJ2-7; D is unresolved. CDR1 is SGHTA, CDR2 FQGNSA, per germline. Deletions cut 5 bases from V and 3 bases from J, with 14 bases between. The CDR3 extends over 14 amino acids. The CDR3 here is CASSRSRIGYEQYF. CDR3 DNA sequence: TGTGCCAGCAGCCGCTCGAGAATTGGCTACGAGCAGTACTTC.

This clonotype was recorded many times. The V and J genes are TRBV5-1 and TRBJ2-1, with 10 bases matching TRBD1. V was clipped by 4 bases and J by 9 bases; unmatched bases: 7. This CDR3 contains 14 residues. Germline CDR1 SGHRS, CDR2 YFSETQ. CDR3: CASSRDRGQSEQFF. The CDR3 coding sequence is TGCGCCAGCAGCCGGGACAGGGGACAATCTGAGCAGTTCTTC.

At least ten counts were recorded for this clonotype. An end of the junction differs from the germline gene, which may be a read error. This chain connects TRBV5-1 to TRBJ2-7, with 9 bases identical to TRBD1. The CDR3 spans 13 residues. CDR1 is SGHRS, CDR2 YFSETQ, per germline. CDR3 DNA sequence: TGTGCCAGCAGTTTGACAGGGGGCTACGAGCAGTACTTC. It specifies CASSLTGGYEQYF. The full variable domain, in which reference TRBV5-1 and TRBJ2-7 provide the parts outside the CDR3, is KAGVTQTPRYLIKTRGQQVTLSCSPISGHRSVSWYQQTPGQGLQFLFEYFSETQRNKGNFPGRFSGRQFSNSRSEMNVSTLELGDSALYLCASSLTGGYEQYFGPGTRLTVT.

This clonotype occurred many times. The genes are TRBV10-2 and TRBJ2-5; TRBD2 matches 13 bases. The germline gives CDR1 WSHSY, CDR2 SAAADI. V shed 5 bases and J 5 bases; nucleotides not matched to a gene: 2. This CDR3 has 14 residues. The CDR3 region is CASSRTSGSETQYF. The CDR3 bases are TGCGCCAGCAGTCGGACTAGCGGGAGTGAGACCCAGTACTTC.

The sample holds many counts of this clonotype. V is TRBV12-3 or TRBV12-4 and J is TRBJ1-2, with D hard to call. The CDR3 sequence is 13 residues long. Trimming left V 2 bases short and J 6 bases short, with 10 bases between. The CDR3 spells CASSLTSAHGYTF. As DNA, the CDR3 is TGTGCCAGCAGTTTAACGAGTGCCCATGGCTACACCTTC.

This clonotype appeared many times. The CDR3 DNA sequence: TGCAGTGCTCGAACAGGGGGCCACACTGAAGCTTTCTTT. Its protein is CSARTGGHTEAFF. The genes are TRBV20-1 and TRBJ1-1; TRBD1 matches at 9 bases. Germline V lookup: CDR1 DFQATT, CDR2 SNEGSKA (reference sequence). This CDR3 contains 13 residues. J was trimmed by 3 bases and V by 5 bases; bases with no gene match: 4.